A selection of T cell receptor beta chains follows, all from one sample in a study of blood T cell repertoires in COVID-19. Only in-frame clones appear in the TCRdb table, and some are missing; sequencing was by immunoSEQ multiplex PCR. This sample has around 160,000 clones, with 84% found just once. The sequenced sample consisted of PBMCs or T cells enriched from blood (not recorded which). Receptors originate from a woman in her forties or fifties who had been exposed to COVID-19. The CDR3 runs from the conserved cysteine through the conserved F or W. D genes are given only for firm matches. Expanded clones are given a class, and other clones once, few, many or no size at all.

TRBV10-3	-	TRBJ1-2	-	TGTGCCACTCTTTCGTTTGGGCAAATCGGCTACACCTTC	CATLSFGQIGYTF
TRBV27	-	TRBJ2-7	-	TGTGCCAGCAGGAGGGGGGGGGCCTACTCCTACGAGCAGTACTTC	CASRRGGAYSYEQYF
TRBV7-2	-	TRBJ2-1	-	TGTGCCAGCAGCCCAAGCCCCGGACTTGGGGTGGGGGAGCAGTTCTTC	CASSPSPGLGVGEQFF
TRBV5-1	TRBD2	TRBJ2-1	-	TGCGCCAGCAGCTTAAGCGGGAGGGTGTACAATGAGCAGTTCTTC	CASSLSGRVYNEQFF
TRBV5-6	-	TRBJ2-1	-	TGTGCCAGCAGCTTCAGGGGCAGGGGGGAATATGAGCAGTTCTTC	CASSFRGRGEYEQFF
TRBV2	-	TRBJ2-2	-	TGTGCCAGCAAGGCCAGGGAGGCCGGGGAGCTGTTTTTT	CASKAREAGELFF
TRBV5-6	-	TRBJ1-3	-	TGTGCCAGCAGCTTGGGGCAGGGAACCTCTGGAAACACCATATATTTT	CASSLGQGTSGNTIYF
TRBV7-9	-	TRBJ2-1	-	TGTGCCAGCAGCCCCCCCCAGGGGAGCAGCTCCTACAATGAGCAGTTCTTC	CASSPPQGSSSYNEQFF
TRBV11-2	-	TRBJ1-3	-	TGTGCCAGCGGCCGTAGACACAGAACCAGCTCTGGAAACACCATATATTTT	CASGRRHRTSSGNTIYF
TRBV19	-	TRBJ1-5	-	TGTGCCAGTAGTATGAAGGGGGGGCACAGCAATCAGCCCCAGCATTTT	CASSMKGGHSNQPQHF
TRBV25-1	TRBD1	TRBJ1-2	-	TGTGCCAGCAGCCCTCGGGACAGGGCTGGCTACACCTTC	CASSPRDRAGYTF
TRBV24-1	TRBD2	TRBJ2-3	-	TGTGCCACCGCAGCGGGGGCAGATACGCAGTATTTT	CATAAGADTQYF
TRBV2	-	TRBJ2-1	-	TGTGCCGGGGCGGGGACCGAGCAGTTCTTC	CAGAGTEQFF
TRBV2	-	TRBJ1-6	-	TGTGCCAGCAGTGAACGCGCGAGCCAAATGATAAATAATTCACCCCTCCACTTT	CASSERASQMINNSPLHF
TRBV3-1/TRBV3-2	-	TRBJ2-3	-	TGTGCCAGCAGCCAAGTTGTTAGCGGAAGCACAGATACGCAGTATTTT	CASSQVVSGSTDTQYF
TRBV5-1	TRBD1	TRBJ1-5	-	TGCGCCAGCAGTGAGACAGGGCTCTCTAATCAGCCCCAGCATTTT	CASSETGLSNQPQHF
TRBV7-2	-	TRBJ2-1	-	TGTGCCAACAGCTTACGCCAGGGGCTATCGTGGAATGAGCAGTTCTTC	CANSLRQGLSWNEQFF
TRBV9	-	TRBJ1-4	once	TGTGCCAGCAGCCCCCTCGGGGTCGGGGAAAAACTGTTTTTT	CASSPLGVGEKLFF
TRBV5-1	-	TRBJ2-5	-	TGCGCCAGCAGCACTACTGGAACCCAAGAGACCCAGTACTTC	CASSTTGTQETQYF
TRBV9	-	TRBJ2-7	-	TGTGCCAGCAGCGTCCATGGTGAGGGCGAGCAGTACTTC	CASSVHGEGEQYF
TRBV7-6	-	TRBJ2-7	-	TGTGCCAGCAGCTTAGCTGAGACAGCTTACGAGCAGTACTTC	CASSLAETAYEQYF
TRBV5-4	-	TRBJ1-1	-	TGTGCCAGCAGCTTGGCGGGGAACACTGAAGCTTTCTTT	CASSLAGNTEAFF
TRBV27	-	TRBJ1-2	-	TGTGCCAGCAGTTCTACCCCCCCGGATGGCTACACCTTC	CASSSTPPDGYTF
TRBV10-2	-	TRBJ2-3	-	TGCGCCAGCCAGGACAGCCACACAGATACGCAGTATTTT	CASQDSHTDTQYF
TRBV14	-	TRBJ1-2	-	TGTGCCAGCAGTCAAGATCTCGGACGGACAAACTATGGCTACACCTTC	CASSQDLGRTNYGYTF
TRBV29-1	-	TRBJ1-2	once	TGCAGCGTTCGCGGCAGGAGGAATGGCTACACCTTC	CSVRGRRNGYTF